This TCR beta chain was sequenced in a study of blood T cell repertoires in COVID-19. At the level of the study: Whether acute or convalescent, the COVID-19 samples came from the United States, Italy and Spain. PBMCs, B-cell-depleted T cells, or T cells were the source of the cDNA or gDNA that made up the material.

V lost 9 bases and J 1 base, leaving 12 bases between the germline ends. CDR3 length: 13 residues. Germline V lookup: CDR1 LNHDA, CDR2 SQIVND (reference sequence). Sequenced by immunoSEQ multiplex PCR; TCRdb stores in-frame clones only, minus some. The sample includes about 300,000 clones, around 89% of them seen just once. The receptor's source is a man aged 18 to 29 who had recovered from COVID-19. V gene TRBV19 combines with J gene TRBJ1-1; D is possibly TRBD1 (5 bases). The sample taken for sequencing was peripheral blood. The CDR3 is CASGSQGNTEAFF. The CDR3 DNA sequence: TGTGCCAGCGGGTCTCAGGGGAACACTGAAGCTTTCTTT.